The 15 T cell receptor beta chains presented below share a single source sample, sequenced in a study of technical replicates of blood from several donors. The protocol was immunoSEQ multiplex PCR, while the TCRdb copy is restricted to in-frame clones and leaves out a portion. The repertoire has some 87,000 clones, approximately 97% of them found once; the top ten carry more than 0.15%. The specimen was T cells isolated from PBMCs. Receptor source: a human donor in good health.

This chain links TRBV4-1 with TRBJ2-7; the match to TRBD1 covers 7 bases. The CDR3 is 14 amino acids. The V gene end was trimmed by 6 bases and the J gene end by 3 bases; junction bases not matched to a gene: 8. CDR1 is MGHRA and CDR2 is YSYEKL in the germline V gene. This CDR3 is CASSFRTGGYEQYF. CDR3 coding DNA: TGCGCCAGCAGTTTCAGGACAGGCGGCTACGAGCAGTACTTC.

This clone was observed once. The CDR3 coding sequence is TGTGCCAGCAGCCCTAGCGTCAGGGATAACTATGGCTACACCTTC. Its protein product is CASSPSVRDNYGYTF. This chain joins TRBV28 and TRBJ1-2, with TRBD1 as a possible D gene (5 bases). CDR3 size: 15 residues. Germline CDR1 is MDHEN and CDR2 is SYDVKM. V was clipped by 6 bases and J by 1 base, with 15 bases between them.

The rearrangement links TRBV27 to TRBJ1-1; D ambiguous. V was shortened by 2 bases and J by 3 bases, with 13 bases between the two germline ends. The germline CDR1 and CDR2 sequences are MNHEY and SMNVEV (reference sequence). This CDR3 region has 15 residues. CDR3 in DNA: TGTGCCAGCAGTTTAAGACTTGACCGATACACTGAAGCTTTCTTT. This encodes CASSLRLDRYTEAFF.

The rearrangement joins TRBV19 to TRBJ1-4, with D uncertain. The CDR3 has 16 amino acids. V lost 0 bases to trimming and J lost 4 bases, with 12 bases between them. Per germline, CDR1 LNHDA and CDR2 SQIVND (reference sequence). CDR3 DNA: TGTGCCAGTAGTATAGATCTGAGACAAGATAATGAAAAACTGTTTTTT. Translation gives CASSIDLRQDNEKLFF.

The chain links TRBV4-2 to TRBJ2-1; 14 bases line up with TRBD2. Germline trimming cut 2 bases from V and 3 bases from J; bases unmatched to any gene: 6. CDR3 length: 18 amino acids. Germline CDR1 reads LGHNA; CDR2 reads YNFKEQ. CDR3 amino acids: CASSQRTSGGIYYNEQFF. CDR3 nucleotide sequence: TGTGCCAGCAGCCAAAGGACTAGCGGGGGGATTTACTACAATGAGCAGTTCTTC.

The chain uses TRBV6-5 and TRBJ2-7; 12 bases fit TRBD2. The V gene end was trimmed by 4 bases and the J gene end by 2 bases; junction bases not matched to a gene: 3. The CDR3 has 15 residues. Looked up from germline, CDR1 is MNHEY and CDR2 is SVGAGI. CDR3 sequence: CASSFSSGGAYEQYF. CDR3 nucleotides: TGTGCCAGCAGTTTCTCTAGCGGGGGGGCCTACGAGCAGTACTTC.

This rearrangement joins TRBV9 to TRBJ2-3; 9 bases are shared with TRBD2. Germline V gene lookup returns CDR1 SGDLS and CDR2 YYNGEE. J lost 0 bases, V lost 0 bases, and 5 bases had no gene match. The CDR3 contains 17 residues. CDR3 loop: CASSVEVAGVSTDTQYF. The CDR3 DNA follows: TGTGCCAGCAGCGTAGAGGTAGCGGGGGTCAGCACAGATACGCAGTATTTT.

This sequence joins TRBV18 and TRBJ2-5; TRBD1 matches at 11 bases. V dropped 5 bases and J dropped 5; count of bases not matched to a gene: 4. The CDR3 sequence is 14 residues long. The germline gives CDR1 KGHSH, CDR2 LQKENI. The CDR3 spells CASSSGQGAETQYF. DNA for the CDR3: TGTGCCAGCTCATCCGGACAGGGGGCGGAGACCCAGTACTTC.

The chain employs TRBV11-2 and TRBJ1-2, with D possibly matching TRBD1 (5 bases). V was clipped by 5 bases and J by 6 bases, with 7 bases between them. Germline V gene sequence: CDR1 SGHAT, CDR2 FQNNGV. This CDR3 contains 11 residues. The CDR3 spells CASSGGDGYTF. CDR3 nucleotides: TGTGCCAGCAGCGGAGGGGATGGCTACACCTTC.

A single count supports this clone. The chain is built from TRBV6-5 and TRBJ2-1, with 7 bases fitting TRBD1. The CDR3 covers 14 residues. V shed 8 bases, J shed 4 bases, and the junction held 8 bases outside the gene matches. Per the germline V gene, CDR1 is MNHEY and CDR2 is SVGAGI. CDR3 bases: TGTGCCAGCTCCACCGGGACAGCTTACAATGAGCAGTTCTTC. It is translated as CASSTGTAYNEQFF.

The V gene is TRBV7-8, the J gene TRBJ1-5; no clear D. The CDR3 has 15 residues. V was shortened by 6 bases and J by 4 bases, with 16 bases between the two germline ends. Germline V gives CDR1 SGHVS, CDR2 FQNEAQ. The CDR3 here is CASSQAGGGNQPQHF. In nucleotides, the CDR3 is TGTGCCAGCAGTCAGGCGGGCGGTGGGAATCAGCCCCAGCATTTT. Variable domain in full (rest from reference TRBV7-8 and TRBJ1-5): GAGVSQSPRYKVAKRGQDVALRCDPISGHVSLFWYQQALGQGPEFLTYFQNEAQLDKSGLPSDRFFAERPEGSVSTLKIQRTQQEDSAVYLCASSQAGGGNQPQHFGDGTRLSIL.

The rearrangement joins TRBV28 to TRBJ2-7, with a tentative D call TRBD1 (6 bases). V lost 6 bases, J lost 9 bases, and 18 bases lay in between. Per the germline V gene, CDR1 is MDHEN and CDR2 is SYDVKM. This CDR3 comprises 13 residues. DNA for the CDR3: TGTGCCAGCAGCCCCACTGACAGGTCGGGGCAGTACTTC. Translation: CASSPTDRSGQYF.

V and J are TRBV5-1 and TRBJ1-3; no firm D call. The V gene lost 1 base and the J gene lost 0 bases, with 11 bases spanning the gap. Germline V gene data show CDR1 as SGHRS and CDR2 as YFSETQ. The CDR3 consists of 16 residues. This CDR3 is CASSLTGLISGNTIYF. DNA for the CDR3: TGCGCCAGCAGCTTGACTGGGCTCATCTCTGGAAACACCATATATTTT.

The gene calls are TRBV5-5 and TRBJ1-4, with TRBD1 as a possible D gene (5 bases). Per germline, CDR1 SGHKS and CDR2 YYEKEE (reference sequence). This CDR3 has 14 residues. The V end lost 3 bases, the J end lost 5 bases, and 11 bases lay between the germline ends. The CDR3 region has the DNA TGTGCCAGCAGCTCGACAGTAATAAATGAAAAACTGTTTTTT. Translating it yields CASSSTVINEKLFF.

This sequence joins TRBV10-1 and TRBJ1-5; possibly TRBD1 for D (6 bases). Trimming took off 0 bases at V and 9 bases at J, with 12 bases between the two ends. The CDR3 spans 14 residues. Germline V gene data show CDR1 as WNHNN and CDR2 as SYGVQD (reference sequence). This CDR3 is CASSESGGPRPQHF. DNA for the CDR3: TGCGCCAGCAGTGAGTCGGGGGGGCCTCGGCCCCAGCATTTT.